These T cell receptor beta chains were read from a single sample in a study of identical twins. TCRdb passed the 5' RACE reads through MiXCR, listing each CDR3 protein once. The sample gives 600,000 to 700,000 distinct CDR3 sequences, 20% to 25% of which show up once; 4.3% is in the top ten. The same data also went into a second study, on T cells expressing NK-cell markers.

The specimen sequenced was PBMCs. Every receptor here comes from a woman aged 18-35 years in good health. The CDR3 runs from the conserved cysteine through the conserved F or W. Each record gives: D gene, J gene, CDR3 length, V gene, clone size, CDR3 protein, CDR3 DNA. D genes are given only for firm matches. Part of the rows lack a size; the others show once, few, many or a class for expanded clones.

TRBD2 TRBJ2-5 15 TRBV9 many CASSVGGASGHTQYF TGTGCCAGCAGCGTAGGAGGGGCTAGCGGTCACACCCAGTACTTC
- TRBJ2-7 12 TRBV10-2 - CASRDSHYEQYF TGCGCCAGCAGGGACAGTCACTACGAGCAGTACTTC
- TRBJ1-2 15 TRBV5-1 - CASRTSVGQGWGYTF TGCGCCAGCAGAACCTCGGTGGGTCAGGGTTGGGGCTACACCTTC
- TRBJ2-5 15 TRBV15 - CATSRRRDSRETQYF TGTGCCACCAGCAGAAGACGGGACTCCCGGGAGACCCAGTACTTC
- TRBJ2-2 13 TRBV5-1 many CASSLDLTGELFF TGCGCCAGCAGCTTGGACCTCACCGGGGAGCTGTTTTTT
- TRBJ2-7 15 TRBV5-5 - CASSLEFTASYEQYF TGTGCCAGCAGCTTGGAATTCACGGCTTCCTACGAGCAGTACTTC
- TRBJ2-1 12 TRBV29-1 - CSSGGSYNEQFF TGCAGCTCAGGAGGGTCCTACAATGAGCAGTTCTTC
- TRBJ2-2 15 TRBV9 few CASSVGMTLTGELFF TGTGCCAGCAGCGTAGGAATGACCCTGACCGGGGAGCTGTTTTTT
TRBD2 TRBJ2-3 13 TRBV7-9 - CASKAGDTDTQYF TGTGCCAGCAAAGCGGGGGATACAGATACGCAGTATTTT
- TRBJ2-3 14 TRBV7-2 - CASSLHQGSGTQYF TGTGCCAGCAGCTTACATCAGGGGTCGGGTACGCAGTATTTT
TRBD2 TRBJ2-1 14 TRBV24-1 few CATSDNRGGNEQFF TGTGCCACCAGTGATAACCGGGGGGGGAATGAGCAGTTCTTC
- TRBJ2-5 15 TRBV27 few CASSNPSSAQETQYF TGTGCCAGCAGTAACCCGTCTAGCGCCCAAGAGACCCAGTACTTC
- TRBJ1-2 14 TRBV20-1 - CSVPRGRGNSGYTF TGCAGTGTTCCCCGGGGGCGGGGGAATTCGGGCTACACCTTC
- TRBJ1-1 13 TRBV6-6 few CASSYPENTEAFF TGTGCCAGCAGTTATCCAGAGAACACTGAAGCTTTCTTT
- TRBJ2-1 14 TRBV6-2/TRBV6-3 - CASSARLSVNEQFF TGTGCCAGCAGTGCGAGACTGAGTGTCAATGAGCAGTTCTTC
- TRBJ2-1 17 TRBV14 - CASSPDRHPISYNEQFF TGTGCCAGCAGTCCCGATCGACATCCCATCTCCTACAATGAGCAGTTCTTC
TRBD2 TRBJ2-3 15 TRBV5-1 - CATSWLAGAPDTQYF TGCGCCACCTCCTGGCTAGCGGGAGCCCCAGATACGCAGTATTTT
- TRBJ2-7 13 TRBV20-1 many CSAGSPPAYEQYF TGCAGTGCCGGCTCTCCCCCAGCCTACGAGCAGTACTTC
- TRBJ1-4 14 TRBV6-2/TRBV6-3 many CASSYFAGSEKLFF TGTGCCAGCAGTTACTTCGCGGGGAGTGAAAAACTGTTTTTT
- TRBJ2-2 15 TRBV7-2 few CASSLGNRDTGELFF TGTGCCAGCAGCCTAGGCAACAGAGACACCGGGGAGCTGTTTTTT
- TRBJ1-4 13 TRBV20-1 few CSVRPELNEKLFF TGCAGTGTCAGACCAGAGCTTAATGAAAAACTGTTTTTT
TRBD1 TRBJ2-7 16 TRBV7-9 - CASSLVVGTGSYEQYF TGTGCCAGCAGCTTAGTTGTGGGGACAGGCTCCTACGAGCAGTACTTC
- TRBJ1-6 15 TRBV12-3/TRBV12-4 - CASSIIQTDNSPLHF TGTGCCAGCAGTATAATTCAGACAGATAATTCACCCCTCCACTTT
- TRBJ2-7 12 TRBV29-1 - CSVGPTWTEQYF TGCAGCGTGGGACCAACTTGGACCGAGCAGTACTTC
- TRBJ1-2 14 TRBV20-1 - CSARERRGPGGYTF TGCAGTGCTAGAGAACGCCGAGGTCCGGGGGGCTACACCTTC
- TRBJ2-3 14 TRBV12-3/TRBV12-4 - CASSSGQLTDTQYF TGTGCCAGCAGTTCTGGACAGTTAACAGATACGCAGTATTTT
TRBD1 TRBJ2-7 13 TRBV20-1 many CSARGTGSYEQYF TGCAGTGCTAGGGGGACAGGGTCCTACGAGCAGTACTTC
TRBD1 TRBJ2-6 19 TRBV30 - CAWRRTGVRGQAGANVLTF TGTGCCTGGAGACGGACAGGGGTTAGGGGTCAGGCTGGGGCCAACGTCCTGACTTTC
- TRBJ2-1 15 TRBV2 few CASSDLTSSYNEQFF TGTGCCAGCAGTGACCTGACTAGCTCCTACAATGAGCAGTTCTTC
- TRBJ1-2 15 TRBV7-3 - CASSLNRHDKNGYTF TGTGCCAGCAGCTTAAATCGACATGATAAAAATGGCTACACCTTC
- TRBJ2-4 16 TRBV6-5 many CASSYSLGGAKNIQYF TGTGCCAGCAGTTACTCCCTTGGGGGGGCCAAAAACATTCAGTACTTC
- TRBJ2-3 16 TRBV27 - CASNPLRGASTDTQYF TGTGCCAGCAATCCCCTCAGGGGGGCCTCCACAGATACGCAGTATTTT